What follows is one T cell receptor (beta chain) and its context. What it binds is not known. Sequencing relied on immunoSEQ assay v3.0, run at survey level. Here immunoSEQ multiplex PCR was the method, and the copy in TCRdb shows in-frame clones only, minus some. Among some 26,000 clones listed, around 83% were seen once. V was trimmed by 2 bases and J by 3 bases, leaving 14 bases between them. The germline V gene has CDR1 SGHRS and CDR2 YFSETQ. The CDR3 has 15 amino acids. This sample is part of a study of long-term antiretroviral therapy in people with HIV. Notes on the study in general: ART adherence, viral resistance and therapy changes were not recorded. CDR3 lengths in HIV samples spanned a narrower range than controls. Clones with expansion before ART led the repertoire at all time points.

This TCR derives from a middle-aged man with HIV. Sequenced material: unsorted PBMCs, taken 2.9 years after starting antiretroviral therapy. The chain links TRBV5-1 to TRBJ2-5; tentative D call: TRBD1 (6 bases). The CDR3 sequence is CASSFGGAGEETQYF. Written as DNA, the CDR3 is TGCGCCAGCAGCTTTGGGGGCGCCGGGGAAGAGACCCAGTACTTC.